The 6 T cell receptor beta chains below all came from one sample that was sequenced in a study of cytomegalovirus exposure and HLA in healthy donors. Sequencing used immunoSEQ multiplex PCR; TCRdb keeps in-frame clones, though not all of them. The data show 55,000 to 70,000 clones, 90% to 95% seen once. Material: PBMCs. All receptors derive from a young man in good health and CMV-seronegative.

This rearrangement joins TRBV19 to TRBJ2-5; a possible D gene is TRBD2 (5 bases). Per germline, CDR1 LNHDA and CDR2 SQIVND (reference sequence). This CDR3 region has 13 residues. Trimming left V 5 bases short and J 1 base short, with 8 bases between. The CDR3 sequence is CASSVAGQETQYF. In nucleotides, the CDR3 is TGTGCCAGTAGTGTGGCGGGCCAAGAGACCCAGTACTTC.

The genes are TRBV9 and TRBJ2-3; tentatively, D is TRBD2 (6 bases). V lost 6 bases, J lost 4 bases, and 15 bases lay in between. The CDR3 is made up of 14 amino acids. CDR1 is SGDLS and CDR2 is YYNGEE in the germline V gene. The CDR3 loop reads CASTGGNRADTQYF. In nucleotides, the CDR3 is TGTGCCAGCACCGGCGGGAACAGAGCAGATACGCAGTATTTT.

The chain uses TRBV19 and TRBJ1-2, with 7 positions matching TRBD1. The V segment lost 3 bases and the J segment 7 bases; nucleotides outside the gene matches: 8. CDR1 and CDR2 from the germline V gene are LNHDA and SQIVND (reference sequence). The CDR3 is 14 amino acids. The CDR3 DNA is TGTGCCAGTAGTATTGAACAGGGGTTTGGTGGCTACACCTTC. Translation: CASSIEQGFGGYTF.

The DNA of the CDR3 is TGTGCCAGCAGCCATTGGGGACAGGGGCTAGCCAATGAGCAGTTCTTC. This translates into CASSHWGQGLANEQFF. The chain employs TRBV14 and TRBJ2-1; TRBD1 matches 10 bases. Trimming removed 3 bases from V and 6 bases from J; junction bases left unmatched: 8. The CDR3 sequence is 16 residues long. The germline V gene has CDR1 SGHDN and CDR2 FVKESK.

This chain uses TRBV19 with TRBJ2-7, with no clear D. V lost 0 bases to trimming and J lost 2 bases, with 8 bases between them. Germline-derived CDR1 and CDR2 are LNHDA and SQIVND (reference sequence). This CDR3 has 14 amino acids. Here the CDR3 reads CASSIEVAAYEQYF. CDR3 bases: TGTGCCAGTAGTATAGAAGTTGCGGCCTACGAGCAGTACTTC.

This chain links TRBV5-1 with TRBJ1-1, with TRBD1 matching over 7 bases. Germline V gives CDR1 SGHRS, CDR2 YFSETQ. V gave up 1 base and J gave up 4 bases; unmatched junction bases: 4. This CDR3 region has 14 residues. The CDR3 DNA reads TGCGCCAGCAGCTTGCCAGGGGGGTCCACTGAAGCTTTCTTT. It codes for CASSLPGGSTEAFF.